A selection of T cell receptor beta chains follows, all from one sample in a study of long-term antiretroviral therapy in people with HIV. Using immunoSEQ multiplex PCR, the repertoire was profiled, and TCRdb retains in-frame clones only, with some absent. Of roughly 27,000 clones in the sample, approximately 81% were seen once. The sequences come from unsorted PBMCs, collected 2.3 years after starting antiretroviral therapy. Source of these receptors: a man in his forties with HIV. Each CDR3 is given with its conserved first and last residue. Each record gives: D gene, clone size, J gene, V gene, CDR3 protein, CDR3 DNA. A D gene is named only where the DNA matches it firmly. Expanded clones get a size class; other rows say once, few or many, or leave the size out.

D gene: -; clone size: -; J gene: TRBJ1-1; V gene: TRBV27; CDR3 protein: CASSFRDTSGTEAFF; CDR3 DNA: TGTGCCAGCAGTTTCCGGGACACCTCGGGCACTGAAGCTTTCTTT
D gene: -; clone size: -; J gene: TRBJ2-5; V gene: TRBV10-3; CDR3 protein: CAISEWTGGNQETQYF; CDR3 DNA: TGTGCCATCAGTGAGTGGACAGGAGGGAATCAAGAGACCCAGTACTTC
D gene: -; clone size: -; J gene: TRBJ2-3; V gene: TRBV7-9; CDR3 protein: CASINRGTDTQYF; CDR3 DNA: TGTGCCAGCATCAACAGGGGCACAGATACGCAGTATTTT
D gene: TRBD1; clone size: once; J gene: TRBJ1-3; V gene: TRBV9; CDR3 protein: CASSDDDRDSGNTIYF; CDR3 DNA: TGTGCCAGCAGCGATGACGACAGGGACTCTGGAAACACCATATATTTT
D gene: -; clone size: -; J gene: TRBJ2-3; V gene: TRBV5-6; CDR3 protein: CASSSEGRGTQYF; CDR3 DNA: TGTGCCAGCAGCTCTGAAGGTCGCGGTACGCAGTATTTT
D gene: TRBD1; clone size: -; J gene: TRBJ1-2; V gene: TRBV2; CDR3 protein: CATRTGNGYTF; CDR3 DNA: TGTGCCACCCGGACAGGGAATGGCTACACCTTC
D gene: -; clone size: -; J gene: TRBJ1-1; V gene: TRBV6-5; CDR3 protein: CASSYSEGNTEAFF; CDR3 DNA: TGTGCCAGCAGTTACTCGGAAGGAAACACTGAAGCTTTCTTT
D gene: -; clone size: -; J gene: TRBJ1-5; V gene: TRBV27; CDR3 protein: CASSLSHNQPQHF; CDR3 DNA: TGTGCCAGCAGTTTATCCCATAATCAGCCCCAGCATTTT
D gene: -; clone size: -; J gene: TRBJ2-7; V gene: TRBV10-3; CDR3 protein: CAISDRVTIKPSYEQYF; CDR3 DNA: TGTGCCATCAGTGATCGCGTGACTATAAAGCCGAGCTACGAGCAGTACTTC
D gene: TRBD1; clone size: -; J gene: TRBJ1-1; V gene: TRBV2; CDR3 protein: CASTQTGQGNTEAFF; CDR3 DNA: TGTGCCAGCACCCAGACGGGACAGGGGAACACTGAAGCTTTCTTT
D gene: TRBD2; clone size: -; J gene: TRBJ2-5; V gene: TRBV28; CDR3 protein: CASSSGLAGGETQYF; CDR3 DNA: TGTGCCAGCAGTTCGGGACTAGCGGGGGGGGAGACCCAGTACTTC
D gene: -; clone size: -; J gene: TRBJ2-3; V gene: TRBV19; CDR3 protein: CASSIGEGDLTDTQYF; CDR3 DNA: TGTGCCAGTAGTATAGGGGAGGGGGACCTCACAGATACGCAGTATTTT
D gene: -; clone size: -; J gene: TRBJ2-1; V gene: TRBV13; CDR3 protein: CASSLGDSYNEQFF; CDR3 DNA: TGTGCCAGCAGCTTAGGGGATTCGTACAATGAGCAGTTCTTC
D gene: -; clone size: -; J gene: TRBJ2-3; V gene: TRBV10-3; CDR3 protein: CAISSDTDTQYF; CDR3 DNA: TGTGCCATCAGCTCGGACACAGATACGCAGTATTTT
D gene: TRBD1; clone size: -; J gene: TRBJ2-7; V gene: TRBV29-1; CDR3 protein: CSVIKGTGVYEQYF; CDR3 DNA: TGCAGCGTTATCAAGGGGACAGGGGTCTACGAGCAGTACTTC
D gene: -; clone size: few; J gene: TRBJ1-6; V gene: TRBV10-3; CDR3 protein: CAITGGNSPLHF; CDR3 DNA: TGTGCCATCACGGGAGGGAATTCACCCCTCCACTTT
D gene: -; clone size: -; J gene: TRBJ1-3; V gene: TRBV11-2; CDR3 protein: CASSFASGNTIYF; CDR3 DNA: TGTGCCAGCAGCTTCGCGTCTGGAAACACCATATATTTT
D gene: TRBD2; clone size: -; J gene: TRBJ2-2; V gene: TRBV9; CDR3 protein: CASSTTSGRSGELFF; CDR3 DNA: TGTGCCAGCAGCACAACTAGCGGGAGATCCGGGGAGCTGTTTTTT
D gene: -; clone size: -; J gene: TRBJ1-4; V gene: TRBV11-3; CDR3 protein: CASSLKREGTEGPTNEKLFF; CDR3 DNA: TGTGCCAGCAGCTTAAAGAGGGAGGGGACGGAGGGACCAACTAATGAAAAACTGTTTTTT
D gene: -; clone size: -; J gene: TRBJ1-5; V gene: TRBV19; CDR3 protein: CASSPPGGVGYQPQHF; CDR3 DNA: TGTGCCAGTAGCCCGCCAGGAGGGGTTGGCTATCAGCCCCAGCATTTT
D gene: TRBD1; clone size: -; J gene: TRBJ1-3; V gene: TRBV7-9; CDR3 protein: CASSFYTNRGPSSGNTIYF; CDR3 DNA: TGTGCCAGCAGCTTCTACACGAACAGGGGCCCCAGCTCTGGAAACACCATATATTTT
D gene: TRBD1; clone size: -; J gene: TRBJ2-3; V gene: TRBV4-1; CDR3 protein: CASSPALWDRVTDTQYF; CDR3 DNA: TGCGCCAGCAGCCCAGCCCTCTGGGACAGGGTCACAGATACGCAGTATTTT
D gene: -; clone size: -; J gene: TRBJ2-3; V gene: TRBV2; CDR3 protein: CASNLAFTLGDTQYF; CDR3 DNA: TGTGCCAGCAACCTAGCCTTTACCTTGGGAGATACGCAGTATTTT
D gene: TRBD1; clone size: -; J gene: TRBJ1-5; V gene: TRBV19; CDR3 protein: CASSLRDSNQPQHF; CDR3 DNA: TGTGCCAGTAGCCTCCGGGACAGTAATCAGCCCCAGCATTTT
D gene: TRBD1; clone size: -; J gene: TRBJ1-2; V gene: TRBV7-9; CDR3 protein: CASSPGGPNYGYTF; CDR3 DNA: TGTGCCAGCAGCCCAGGGGGCCCCAACTATGGCTACACCTTC
D gene: TRBD1; clone size: -; J gene: TRBJ1-3; V gene: TRBV9; CDR3 protein: CASSVGQGNSGNTIYF; CDR3 DNA: TGTGCCAGCAGCGTGGGACAGGGGAACTCTGGAAACACCATATATTTT
D gene: TRBD1; clone size: -; J gene: TRBJ1-2; V gene: TRBV2; CDR3 protein: CASSKQGAYGYTF; CDR3 DNA: TGTGCCAGCTCTAAACAGGGGGCGTATGGCTACACCTTC
D gene: TRBD1; clone size: medium-sized; J gene: TRBJ1-1; V gene: TRBV5-6; CDR3 protein: CASSSGGNPEAFF; CDR3 DNA: TGTGCCAGCAGCTCAGGGGGTAACCCTGAAGCTTTCTTT
D gene: -; clone size: -; J gene: TRBJ2-1; V gene: TRBV29-1; CDR3 protein: CSVGRGYNEQFF; CDR3 DNA: TGCAGCGTTGGGAGGGGATACAATGAGCAGTTCTTC
D gene: -; clone size: few; J gene: TRBJ2-7; V gene: TRBV4-1; CDR3 protein: CASSPNSYEQYF; CDR3 DNA: TGCGCCAGCAGCCCCAACTCCTACGAGCAGTACTTC
D gene: TRBD1; clone size: -; J gene: TRBJ2-3; V gene: TRBV2; CDR3 protein: CASPLTGGSTDTQYF; CDR3 DNA: TGTGCCAGCCCCCTGACAGGGGGTAGCACAGATACGCAGTATTTT
D gene: TRBD1; clone size: -; J gene: TRBJ1-1; V gene: TRBV7-9; CDR3 protein: CASSSGGQLRVDTEAFF; CDR3 DNA: TGTGCCAGCAGCTCCGGGGGACAGCTAAGGGTAGACACTGAAGCTTTCTTT
D gene: -; clone size: -; J gene: TRBJ1-5; V gene: TRBV2; CDR3 protein: CASSVNRVASNQPQHF; CDR3 DNA: TGTGCCAGCAGTGTGAACCGAGTAGCAAGCAATCAGCCCCAGCATTTT
D gene: -; clone size: -; J gene: TRBJ1-1; V gene: TRBV5-1; CDR3 protein: CASSLEVGWEAFF; CDR3 DNA: TGCGCCAGCAGCCTGGAGGTAGGCTGGGAAGCTTTCTTT
D gene: TRBD2; clone size: -; J gene: TRBJ2-7; V gene: TRBV5-6; CDR3 protein: CASSLGGGGRSEQYF; CDR3 DNA: TGTGCCAGCAGCTTGGGGGGCGGGGGGCGCTCCGAGCAGTACTTC
D gene: TRBD1; clone size: -; J gene: TRBJ2-7; V gene: TRBV6-1; CDR3 protein: CASSLQGANYEQYF; CDR3 DNA: TGTGCCAGCAGCTTACAGGGGGCGAATTACGAGCAGTACTTC
D gene: -; clone size: -; J gene: TRBJ2-3; V gene: TRBV10-1; CDR3 protein: CASSEAGASGEDTQYF; CDR3 DNA: TGCGCCAGCAGTGAGGCAGGGGCTAGCGGAGAAGATACGCAGTATTTT